This record covers a single T cell receptor beta chain. This record comes from a study of blood T cell repertoires in COVID-19. Study details: In each case, the material was cDNA or gDNA derived from T cells, B-cell-depleted T cells, or PBMCs.

Germline CDR1 SEHNR, CDR2 FQNEAQ (reference sequence). The CDR3 loop spans 18 amino acids. J was trimmed by 6 bases and V by 5 bases; bases with no gene match: 15. As originally analysed: From reference gene primer amplification, estimates of nucleated cell counts were derived. Clones were sequenced by immunoSEQ multiplex PCR, and TCRdb holds only the in-frame ones, with some missing. That table furnishes V, J and clone size, whereas the DNA furnished D and trimming. This sample has 65,000 or so clones, with about four fifths found just once. The sequence derives from a human donor in a cohort sampled during active COVID-19. Sequencing was performed on peripheral blood. The chain is built from TRBV7-9 and TRBJ1-4; 10 bases fit TRBD1. The DNA of the CDR3 is TGTGCCAGCAGCAAGACCCCGGGACAGGGGATACTATATGAAAAACTGTTTTTT. It codes for CASSKTPGQGILYEKLFF.